This T cell receptor beta chain comes out of a study of shared clonotypes between healthy human individuals. For each subset, genomic DNA was distributed in equal portions over several immunoSEQ plates. Method: immunoSEQ multiplex PCR; TCRdb's copy keeps in-frame clones and lacks some. The profile shows approximately 1.1 million clones, roughly 74% of them singletons. A word on this clone: Antigen specificity is unknown.

Whole-study results and caveats: Limited genetic and exposure-history diversity came from having few donors. The naive CD4 repertoires of several donors were compared, and about 5% of clonotypes were shared. Sorted-subset samples were not fully sequenced, rarefaction indicated.

This CDR3 is 17 amino acids long. Trimming removed 2 bases from V and 4 bases from J, with 18 bases in between. The germline gives CDR1 MDHEN, CDR2 SYDVKM. Sequenced material: memory CD4+ T cells from PBMCs. Subset defined: CD45RA-negative fraction. This chain connects TRBV28 to TRBJ2-1, with D possibly TRBD1 on 6 matching bases. This sequence was found in a man aged 18 to 29 in good health. Some clones in this sample may be carry-over from other donors' samples. The DNA for the CDR3 is TGTGCCAGCAGTTTAGGGCGTCGCGACAGGAGTTACAATGAGCAGTTCTTC. It encodes CASSLGRRDRSYNEQFF.